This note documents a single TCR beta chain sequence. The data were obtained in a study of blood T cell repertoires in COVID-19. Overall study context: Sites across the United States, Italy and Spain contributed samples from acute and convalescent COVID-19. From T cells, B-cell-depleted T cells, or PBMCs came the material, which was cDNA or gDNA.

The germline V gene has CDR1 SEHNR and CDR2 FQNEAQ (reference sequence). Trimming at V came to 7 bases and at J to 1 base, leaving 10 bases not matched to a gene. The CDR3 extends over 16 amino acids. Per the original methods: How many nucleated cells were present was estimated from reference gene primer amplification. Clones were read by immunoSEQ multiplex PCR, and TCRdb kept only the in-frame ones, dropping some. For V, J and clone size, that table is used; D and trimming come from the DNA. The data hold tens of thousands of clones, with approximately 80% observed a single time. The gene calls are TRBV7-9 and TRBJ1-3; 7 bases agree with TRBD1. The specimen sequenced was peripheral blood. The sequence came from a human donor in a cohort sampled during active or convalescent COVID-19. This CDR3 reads CASNFLTGSSGNTIYF. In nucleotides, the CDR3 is TGTGCCAGCAACTTCCTGACAGGGTCATCTGGAAACACCATATATTTT.